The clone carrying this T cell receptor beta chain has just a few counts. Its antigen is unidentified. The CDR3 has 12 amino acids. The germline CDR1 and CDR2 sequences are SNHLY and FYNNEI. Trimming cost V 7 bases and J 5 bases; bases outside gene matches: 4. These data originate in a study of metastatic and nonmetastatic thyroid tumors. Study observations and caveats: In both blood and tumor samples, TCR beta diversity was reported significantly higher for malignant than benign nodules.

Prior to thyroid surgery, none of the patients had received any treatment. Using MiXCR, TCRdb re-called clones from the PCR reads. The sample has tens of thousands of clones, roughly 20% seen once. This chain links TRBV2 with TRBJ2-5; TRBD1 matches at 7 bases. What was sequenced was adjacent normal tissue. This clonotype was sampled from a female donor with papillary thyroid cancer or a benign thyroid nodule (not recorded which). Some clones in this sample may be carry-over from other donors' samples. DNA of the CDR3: TGTGCCAGCAAGGGGACAGACGAGACCCAGTACTTC. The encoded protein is CASKGTDETQYF.